This TCR beta chain comes out of a study of cytomegalovirus exposure and HLA in healthy donors. Whole-study findings and limits: In an earlier analysis, productive rearrangement rates for most beta V segments clustered near 87% or 30%. A later analysis linked a missense DCLRE1C variant to TCR beta V- and J-gene trimming. The authors later found HLA-associated TCR beta chains more clonally expanded than equally common others.

60 Vbeta and 13 Jbeta primers were used in PCR. Sequencing used immunoSEQ multiplex PCR; TCRdb keeps in-frame clones, though not all of them. The repertoire holds about 190,000 clones, with roughly 77% as singletons. As for this clone: Its antigen is unidentified.

Trimming removed 4 bases from V and 6 bases from J, with 14 bases in between. This CDR3 region has 13 residues. Germline CDR1 SGHDT, CDR2 YYEEEE. This clonotype was obtained from a man in his forties in good health and CMV-seropositive. The chain joins TRBV5-6 to TRBJ2-7; a possible D gene is TRBD2 (6 bases). Sequenced material: PBMCs. The CDR3 DNA reads TGTGCCAGCAGCCCCCGGGGGTGGAGCGAGCAGTACTTC. It encodes CASSPRGWSEQYF.